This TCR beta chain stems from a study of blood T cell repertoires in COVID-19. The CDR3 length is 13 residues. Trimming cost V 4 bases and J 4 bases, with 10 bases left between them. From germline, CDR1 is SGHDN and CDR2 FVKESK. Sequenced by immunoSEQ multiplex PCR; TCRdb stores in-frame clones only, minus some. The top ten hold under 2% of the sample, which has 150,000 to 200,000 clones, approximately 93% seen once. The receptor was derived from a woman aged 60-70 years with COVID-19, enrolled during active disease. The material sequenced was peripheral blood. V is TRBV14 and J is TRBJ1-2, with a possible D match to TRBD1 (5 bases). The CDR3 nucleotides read TGTGCCAGCAGCCCCCAGGGTGCCTATGGCTACACCTTC. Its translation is CASSPQGAYGYTF.